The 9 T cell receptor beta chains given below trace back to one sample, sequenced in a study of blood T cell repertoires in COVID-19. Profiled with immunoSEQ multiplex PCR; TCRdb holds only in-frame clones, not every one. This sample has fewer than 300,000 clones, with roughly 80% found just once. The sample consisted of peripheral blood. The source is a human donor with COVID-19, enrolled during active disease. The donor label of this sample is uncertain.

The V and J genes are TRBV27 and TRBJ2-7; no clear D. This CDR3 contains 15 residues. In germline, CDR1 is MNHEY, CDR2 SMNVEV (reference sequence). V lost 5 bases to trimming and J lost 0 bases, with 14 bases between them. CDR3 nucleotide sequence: TGTGCCAGCAGTCGGTGGCGTAGGAGCTCCTACGAGCAGTACTTC. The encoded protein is CASSRWRRSSYEQYF.

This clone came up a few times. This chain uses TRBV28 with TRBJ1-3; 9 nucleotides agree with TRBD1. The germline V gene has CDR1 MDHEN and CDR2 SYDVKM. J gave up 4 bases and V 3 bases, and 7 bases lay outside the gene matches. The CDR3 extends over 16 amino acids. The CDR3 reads CASSLSTGGTGNTIYF. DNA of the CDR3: TGTGCCAGCAGTTTGTCTACAGGGGGCACGGGAAACACCATATATTTT.

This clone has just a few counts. Written as DNA, the CDR3 is TGTGCCAGCAGCGCACAACCAGGGGGGAATTCACCCCTCCACTTT. As protein: CASSAQPGGNSPLHF. The chain carries TRBV9 and TRBJ1-6, with 7 bases matching TRBD1. Germline V gene sequence: CDR1 SGDLS, CDR2 YYNGEE. V shed 3 bases, J shed 7 bases, and the junction held 7 bases outside the gene matches. The CDR3 has 15 residues.

Here the CDR3 reads CASSPDSATAKNIQYF. The CDR3 DNA is TGTGCCAGCAGCCCCGACAGTGCGACGGCCAAAAACATTCAGTACTTC. The genes are TRBV7-3 and TRBJ2-4, with D possibly matching TRBD1 (5 bases). With 5 bases removed from V and 1 base from J, the gap between germline ends came to 15 bases. CDR1 and CDR2 (germline): SGHTA, FQGTGA. This CDR3 is built from 16 residues. The whole variable domain, remainder taken from reference TRBV7-3 and TRBJ2-4, is GAGVSQTPSNKVTEKGKYVELRCDPISGHTALYWYRQSLGQGPEFLIYFQGTGAADDSGLPNDRFFAVRPEGSVSTLKIQRTERGDSAVYLCASSPDSATAKNIQYFGAGTRLSVL.

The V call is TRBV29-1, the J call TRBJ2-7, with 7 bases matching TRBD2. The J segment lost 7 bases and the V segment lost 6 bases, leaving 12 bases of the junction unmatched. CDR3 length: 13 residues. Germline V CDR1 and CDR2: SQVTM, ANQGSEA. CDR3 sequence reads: CSVGEGSAGEQYF. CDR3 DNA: TGCAGCGTGGGAGAGGGCTCAGCGGGGGAGCAGTACTTC.

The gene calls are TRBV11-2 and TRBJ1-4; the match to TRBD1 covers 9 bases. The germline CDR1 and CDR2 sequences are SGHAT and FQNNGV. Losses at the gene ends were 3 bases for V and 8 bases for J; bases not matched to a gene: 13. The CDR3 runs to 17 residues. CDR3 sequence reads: CASSFLHSGTGREKLFF. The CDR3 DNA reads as TGTGCCAGCAGCTTTCTTCATTCCGGGACAGGGAGAGAAAAACTGTTTTTT. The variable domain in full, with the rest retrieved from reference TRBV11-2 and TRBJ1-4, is EAGVAQSPRYKIIEKRQSVAFWCNPISGHATLYWYQQILGQGPKLLIQFQNNGVVDDSQLPKDRFSAERLKGVDSTLKIQPAKLEDSAVYLCASSFLHSGTGREKLFFGSGTQLSVL.

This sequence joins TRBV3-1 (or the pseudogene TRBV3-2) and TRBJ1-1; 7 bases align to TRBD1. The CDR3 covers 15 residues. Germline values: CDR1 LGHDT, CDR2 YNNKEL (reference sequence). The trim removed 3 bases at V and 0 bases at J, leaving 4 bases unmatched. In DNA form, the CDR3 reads TGTGCCAGCAGCCAGGTGGGACAGCTGAACACTGAAGCTTTCTTT. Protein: CASSQVGQLNTEAFF.

CDR3 sequence: CASSLGSGFEAFF. Here the CDR3 DNA reads TGCGCCAGCAGCTTGGGATCAGGGTTTGAAGCTTTCTTT. The chain uses TRBV5-1 and TRBJ1-1; D might be TRBD1 (5 bases). The V end lost 0 bases, the J end lost 7 bases, and 10 bases lay between the germline ends. Germline values: CDR1 SGHRS, CDR2 YFSETQ. The CDR3 is made up of 13 amino acids.

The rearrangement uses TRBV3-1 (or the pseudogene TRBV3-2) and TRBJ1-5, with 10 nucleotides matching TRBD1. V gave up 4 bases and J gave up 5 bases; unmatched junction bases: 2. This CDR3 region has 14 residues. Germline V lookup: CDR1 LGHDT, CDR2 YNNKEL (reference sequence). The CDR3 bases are TGTGCCAGCAGCCTCGGGACAGGGGATCAGCCCCAGCATTTT. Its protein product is CASSLGTGDQPQHF.